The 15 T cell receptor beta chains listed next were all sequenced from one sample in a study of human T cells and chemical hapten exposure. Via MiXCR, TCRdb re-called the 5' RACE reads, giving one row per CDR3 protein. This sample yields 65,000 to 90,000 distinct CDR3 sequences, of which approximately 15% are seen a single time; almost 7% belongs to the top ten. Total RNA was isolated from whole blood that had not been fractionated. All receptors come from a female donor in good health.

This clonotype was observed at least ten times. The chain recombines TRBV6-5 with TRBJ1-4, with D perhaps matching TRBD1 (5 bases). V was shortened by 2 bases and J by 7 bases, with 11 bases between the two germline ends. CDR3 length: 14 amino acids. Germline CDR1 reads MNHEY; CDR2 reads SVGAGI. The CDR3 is CASSYGGFGEKLFF. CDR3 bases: TGTGCCAGCAGTTACGGGGGGTTCGGTGAAAAACTGTTTTTT.

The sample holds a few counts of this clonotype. The CDR3 DNA reads TGTGCCAGCAGTGAATTTAGACGTGGAGATGAAGCTTTCTTT. Amino acids: CASSEFRRGDEAFF. The chain employs TRBV6-1 and TRBJ1-1; D gene unclear. V shed 2 bases and J shed 7 bases, with 14 bases lying between them. Germline V lookup: CDR1 MNHNS, CDR2 SASEGT. The CDR3 sequence is 14 residues long.

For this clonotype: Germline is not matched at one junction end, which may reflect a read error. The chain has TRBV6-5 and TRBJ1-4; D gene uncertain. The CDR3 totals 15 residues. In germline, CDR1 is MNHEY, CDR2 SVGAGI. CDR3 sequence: CASSPDRGRSEKPFF. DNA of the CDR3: TGTGCCAGCAGTCCCGACCGGGGTCGTTCTGAAAAACCGTTTTTT.

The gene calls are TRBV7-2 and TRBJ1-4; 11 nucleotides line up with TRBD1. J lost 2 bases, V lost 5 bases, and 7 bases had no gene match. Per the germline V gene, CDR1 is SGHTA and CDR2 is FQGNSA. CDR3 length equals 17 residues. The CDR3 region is CASSLGQGAQTNEKLFF. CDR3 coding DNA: TGTGCCAGCAGCCTTGGACAGGGGGCGCAGACTAATGAAAAACTGTTTTTT.

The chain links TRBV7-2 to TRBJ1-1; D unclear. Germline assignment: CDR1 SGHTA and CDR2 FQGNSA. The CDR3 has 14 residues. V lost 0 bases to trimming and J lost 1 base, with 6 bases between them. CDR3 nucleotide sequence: TGTGCCAGCAGCTTAGCGACGGGGAACACTGAAGCTTTCTTT. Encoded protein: CASSLATGNTEAFF.

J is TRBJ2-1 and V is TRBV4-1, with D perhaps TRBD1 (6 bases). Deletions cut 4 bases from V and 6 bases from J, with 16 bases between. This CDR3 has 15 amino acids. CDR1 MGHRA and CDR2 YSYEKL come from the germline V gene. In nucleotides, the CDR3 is TGCGCCAGCAGCCGAAGCTTGGGACAATTCAATGAGCAGTTCTTC. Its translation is CASSRSLGQFNEQFF.

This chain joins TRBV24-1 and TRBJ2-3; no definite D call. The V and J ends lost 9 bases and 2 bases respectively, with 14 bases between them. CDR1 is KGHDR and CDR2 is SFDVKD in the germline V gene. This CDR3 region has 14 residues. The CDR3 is CATPKWGYTDTQYF. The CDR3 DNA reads TGTGCCACCCCTAAGTGGGGATACACAGATACGCAGTATTTT.

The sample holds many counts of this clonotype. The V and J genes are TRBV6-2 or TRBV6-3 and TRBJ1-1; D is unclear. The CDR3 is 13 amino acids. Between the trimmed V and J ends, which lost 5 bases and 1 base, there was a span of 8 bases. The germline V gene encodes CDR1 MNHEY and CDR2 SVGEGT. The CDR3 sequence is CASSQRENTEAFF. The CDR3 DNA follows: TGTGCCAGCAGTCAAAGAGAGAACACTGAAGCTTTCTTT.

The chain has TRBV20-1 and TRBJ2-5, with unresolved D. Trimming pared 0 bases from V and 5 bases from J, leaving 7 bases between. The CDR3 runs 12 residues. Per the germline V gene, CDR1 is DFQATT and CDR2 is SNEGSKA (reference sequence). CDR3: CSARDLQETQYF. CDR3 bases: TGCAGTGCTAGAGACCTACAGGAGACCCAGTACTTC.

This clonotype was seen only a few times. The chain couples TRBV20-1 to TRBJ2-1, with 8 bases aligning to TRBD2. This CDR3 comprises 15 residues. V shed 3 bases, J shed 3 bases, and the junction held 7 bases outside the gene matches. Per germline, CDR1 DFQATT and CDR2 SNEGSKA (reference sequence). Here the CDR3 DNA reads TGCAGTGCTAGCGGAGATAGCGGGATCTACAATGAGCAGTTCTTC. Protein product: CSASGDSGIYNEQFF.

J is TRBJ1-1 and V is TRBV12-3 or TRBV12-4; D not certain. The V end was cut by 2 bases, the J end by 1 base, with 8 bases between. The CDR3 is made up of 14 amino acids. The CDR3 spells CASSLSGTNTEAFF. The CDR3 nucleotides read TGTGCCAGCAGTTTAAGCGGAACGAACACTGAAGCTTTCTTT.

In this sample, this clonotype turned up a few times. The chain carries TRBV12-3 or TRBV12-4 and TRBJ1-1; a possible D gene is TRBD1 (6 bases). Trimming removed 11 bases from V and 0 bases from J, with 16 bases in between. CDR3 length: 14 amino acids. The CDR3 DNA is TGTGCCGCCAAAGTGGGGGCCCTGAACACTGAAGCTTTCTTT. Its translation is CAAKVGALNTEAFF.

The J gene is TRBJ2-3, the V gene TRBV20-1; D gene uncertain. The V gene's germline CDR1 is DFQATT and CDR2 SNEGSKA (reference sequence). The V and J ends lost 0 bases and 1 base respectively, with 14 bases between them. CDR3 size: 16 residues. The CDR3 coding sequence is TGCAGTGCTAGAGACCCCCGTAGCAGCGGCACAGATACGCAGTATTTT. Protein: CSARDPRSSGTDTQYF.

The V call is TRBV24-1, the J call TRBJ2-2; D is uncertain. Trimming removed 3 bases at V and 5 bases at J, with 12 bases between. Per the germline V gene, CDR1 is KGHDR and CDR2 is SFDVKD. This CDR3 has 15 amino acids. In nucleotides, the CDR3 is TGTGCCACCAGTGATCCCTCGTACCAGACCGGGGAGCTGTTTTTT. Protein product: CATSDPSYQTGELFF.

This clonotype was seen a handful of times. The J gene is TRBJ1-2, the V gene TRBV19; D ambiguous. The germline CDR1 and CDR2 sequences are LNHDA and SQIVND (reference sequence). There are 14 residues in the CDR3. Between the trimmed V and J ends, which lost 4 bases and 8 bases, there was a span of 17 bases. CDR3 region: CASSTEQLLGGYTF. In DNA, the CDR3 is TGTGCCAGTAGTACGGAACAATTACTGGGGGGCTACACCTTC.